What follows are 10 T cell receptor beta chains derived from one specimen sequenced in a study of patients and donors after allogeneic stem cell transplantation. TCRdb passed the RT-PCR reads through MiXCR, listing each CDR3 protein once. The sample shows some 960,000 distinct CDR3 sequences, about 20% of them seen only once. The sequenced material came from blood, either unsorted or a sorted T cell fraction (not recorded which). All receptors derive from a human donor who was either an allogeneic HSCT recipient or a stem cell or donor lymphocyte infusion donor (not recorded which). It is not recorded whose cells these are; they may come from a transplant donor.

This clonotype was seen at least ten times. The chain employs TRBV3-1 and TRBJ2-1; D gene uncertain. The CDR3 loop spans 15 amino acids. The V and J ends lost 1 base and 7 bases respectively, with 14 bases between them. CDR1 and CDR2 from the germline V gene are LGHDT and YNNKEL (reference sequence). The CDR3 is CASSQGQGRENEQFF. CDR3 in DNA: TGTGCCAGCAGCCAAGGTCAAGGAAGAGAAAATGAGCAGTTCTTC.

The chain employs TRBV7-6 and TRBJ1-1, with D maybe TRBD1 (5 bases). The CDR3 has 15 amino acids. Germline CDR1 and CDR2: SGHVS and FNYEAQ. The V end was cut by 1 base, the J end by 4 bases, with 13 bases between. For the CDR3, the DNA is TGTGCCAGCAGCTTAGTTATGGGGGAGGGCACTGAAGCTTTCTTT. Protein: CASSLVMGEGTEAFF.

A few counts support this clonotype. The rearrangement joins TRBV5-6 to TRBJ2-1; 9 bases match TRBD1. This CDR3 spans 13 amino acids. Germline-derived CDR1 and CDR2 are SGHDT and YYEEEE. With 2 bases clipped from V and 14 bases from J, the junction kept 8 bases outside the gene matches. CDR3 sequence reads: CASSFYRGTGKFF. The DNA of the CDR3 is TGTGCCAGCAGCTTTTACCGTGGGACAGGGAAGTTCTTC.

This clonotype has a single count. This chain uses TRBV9 with TRBJ2-7, with 12 bases lining up with TRBD2. Germline V gene lookup returns CDR1 SGDLS and CDR2 YYNGEE. The V segment lost 2 bases and the J segment 4 bases; nucleotides outside the gene matches: 10. There are 17 residues in the CDR3. The CDR3 DNA sequence: TGTGCCAGCAGCGTCAACCCGACTAGCGGGAGATTTTACGAGCAGTACTTC. It specifies CASSVNPTSGRFYEQYF. Complete variable domain (other parts from reference TRBV9 and TRBJ2-7): DSGVTQTPKHLITATGQRVTLRCSPRSGDLSVYWYQQSLDQGLQFLIQYYNGEERAKGNILERFSAQQFPDLHSELNLSSLELGDSALYFCASSVNPTSGRFYEQYFGPGTRLTVT.

V and J are TRBV13 and TRBJ2-7, with a possible D match to TRBD2 (7 bases). CDR3 length: 17 amino acids. The germline gives CDR1 PRHDT, CDR2 FYEKMQ (reference sequence). V lost 1 base and J 1 base, leaving 17 bases between the germline ends. The CDR3 here is CASSLEGGTGVSYEQYF. CDR3 sequence (DNA): TGTGCCAGCAGCTTAGAGGGGGGGACGGGGGTTTCCTACGAGCAGTACTTC.

This clonotype occurred a few times. The chain combines TRBV20-1 with TRBJ2-1; possible D gene TRBD2, 5 bases. Trimming took 3 bases from V and 8 from J, leaving 20 bases between them. CDR3 size: 15 residues. Germline CDR1 and CDR2: DFQATT and SNEGSKA (reference sequence). The CDR3 nucleotides read TGCAGTGCTAGCCCCGGGGTACCGGGAAAGGATGAGCAGTTCTTC. Encoded protein: CSASPGVPGKDEQFF.

V is TRBV11-1 and J is TRBJ2-1; D unclear. CDR1 SGHAT and CDR2 FQDESV come from the germline V gene (reference sequence). V gave up 1 base and J gave up 2 bases, with 15 bases separating them. The CDR3 is 17 amino acids. The CDR3 sequence is CASSLELTFQTYNEQFF. CDR3 in DNA: TGTGCCAGCAGCTTAGAGCTCACATTTCAGACCTACAATGAGCAGTTCTTC.

The J gene is TRBJ1-1, the V gene TRBV30, with D maybe TRBD1 (5 bases). The germline V gene has CDR1 GTSNPN and CDR2 SVGIG (reference sequence). The V end lost 4 bases, the J end lost 1 base, and 7 bases lay between the germline ends. The CDR3 has 12 residues. CDR3 in DNA: TGTGCCTGGACCACAGGGAACACTGAAGCTTTCTTT. Its translation: CAWTTGNTEAFF.

A word on this clonotype: A read error may account for a junction end that differs from germline. The genes are TRBV20-1 and TRBJ2-3; 7 bases are a match to TRBD1. Germline CDR1 and CDR2: DFQATT and SNEGSKA (reference sequence). This CDR3 region has 13 residues. The CDR3 sequence is CSARGNPTYTQYF. The CDR3 region has the DNA TGCAGTGCCAGGGGGAACCCCACATATACGCAGTATTTT.

This clonotype was seen more than once but under ten times. This chain uses TRBV5-1 with TRBJ2-3, with unresolved D. The CDR3 has 14 amino acids. The germline CDR1 and CDR2 sequences are SGHRS and YFSETQ. Trimming took off 0 bases at V and 2 bases at J, with 7 bases between the two ends. DNA for the CDR3: TGCGCCAGCAGCTTGGGGGATCCCACAGATACGCAGTATTTT. It yields the protein CASSLGDPTDTQYF.